These 27 T cell receptor beta chains originate from one sample sequenced in a study of early T cells in non-severe SARS-CoV-2 infection. TCRdb called the 5' RACE reads again in MiXCR, with one record for every CDR3 protein. The repertoire includes 55,000 to 80,000 distinct CDR3 sequences, almost 9% of them detected once, and roughly 13% sits in the top ten. The specimen was whole blood, collected at baseline. The origin of the receptors is an adult who was a healthcare worker with PCR-confirmed SARS-CoV-2 infection or an uninfected control (not recorded which).

In its sample, this clonotype was seen a few times. The chain links TRBV6-5 to TRBJ1-5, with D unresolved. CDR1 and CDR2 from the germline V gene are MNHEY and SVGAGI. The CDR3 has 14 residues. V lost 0 bases to trimming and J lost 5 bases, with 8 bases between them. The CDR3 loop is CASSYSGSDQPQHF. The CDR3 region has the DNA TGTGCCAGCAGTTACTCCGGCAGCGATCAGCCCCAGCATTTT.

The chain uses TRBV5-1 and TRBJ2-1; TRBD2 aligns across 9 bases. Looked up from germline, CDR1 is SGHRS and CDR2 is YFSETQ. The length of the CDR3 is 15 residues. The V gene end was trimmed by 0 bases and the J gene end by 8 bases; junction bases not matched to a gene: 6. The CDR3 DNA reads as TGCGCCAGCAGCTTGGCCGGGACTAGCCAGTATGAGCAGTTCTTC. As protein: CASSLAGTSQYEQFF.

At least ten counts were recorded for this clonotype. The chain joins TRBV6-4 to TRBJ2-1; 14 nucleotides line up with TRBD2. This CDR3 is built from 18 residues. The J segment lost 0 bases and the V segment lost 2 bases, leaving 3 bases of the junction unmatched. In germline, CDR1 is MRHNA, CDR2 SNTAGT. CDR3 nucleotide sequence: TGTGCCAGCAGTGACCCGGGACTAGCGGGAGACTCCTACAATGAGCAGTTCTTC. Amino acids: CASSDPGLAGDSYNEQFF.

This clonotype showed up just a few times. The V and J genes are TRBV27 and TRBJ2-7, with D uncertain. The germline gives CDR1 MNHEY, CDR2 SMNVEV (reference sequence). Trimming stripped 1 base from V and 0 bases from J, with 10 bases between. This CDR3 is 15 amino acids long. The CDR3 coding sequence is TGTGCCAGCAGTTTATATCCGGGCAGCTCCTACGAGCAGTACTTC. Protein product: CASSLYPGSSYEQYF.

This clonotype has ten or more counts. This sequence joins TRBV20-1 and TRBJ2-3, with 8 bases aligning to TRBD2. Trimming at V came to 4 bases and at J to 5 bases, leaving 5 bases not matched to a gene. CDR3 length equals 13 residues. Germline-derived CDR1 and CDR2 are DFQATT and SNEGSKA (reference sequence). CDR3 protein: CSAKLAVGDTQYF. The CDR3 DNA is TGCAGTGCTAAACTAGCGGTTGGAGATACGCAGTATTTT.

This clonotype occurred once. The CDR3 sequence: CASSELGTGSYEQYF. The CDR3 region has the DNA TGTGCCAGCAGTGAACTAGGGACAGGGTCTTACGAGCAGTACTTC. This chain joins TRBV6-1 and TRBJ2-7, with 9 bases matching TRBD1. The CDR3 has 15 amino acids. Germline loops: CDR1 MNHNS, CDR2 SASEGT. V shed 2 bases and J 4 bases; nucleotides not matched to a gene: 6.

At least ten counts were recorded for this clonotype. The V call is TRBV5-1, the J call TRBJ1-4; D might be TRBD1 (5 bases). This CDR3 region has 15 residues. Trimming stripped 1 base from V and 4 bases from J, with 11 bases between. Germline V lookup: CDR1 SGHRS, CDR2 YFSETQ. The CDR3 region is CASSLSGRINEKLFF. The CDR3 coding sequence is TGCGCCAGCAGCTTGTCGGGGCGGATTAATGAAAAACTGTTTTTT.

This chain links TRBV6-2 or TRBV6-3 with TRBJ2-2; D may be TRBD1 (5 bases). There are 17 residues in the CDR3. Trimming stripped 5 bases from V and 2 bases from J, with 18 bases between. Germline-derived CDR1 and CDR2 are MNHEY and SVGEGT. CDR3 residues: CASSPLAGRVNTGELFF. The CDR3 DNA is TGTGCCAGCAGTCCCCTCGCTGGCAGGGTTAACACCGGGGAGCTGTTTTTT.

This clonotype was recorded at least ten times. The chain recombines TRBV20-1 with TRBJ2-2, with a tentative D call TRBD2 (5 bases). CDR3 length equals 13 residues. The ends were cut back, 4 bases at V and 0 bases at J, with 6 bases in the middle. CDR1 and CDR2 from the germline V gene are DFQATT and SNEGSKA (reference sequence). CDR3 residues: CSAKEANTGELFF. The CDR3 bases are TGCAGTGCTAAGGAGGCGAACACCGGGGAGCTGTTTTTT.

The table lists this clonotype with many counts. The chain employs TRBV6-5 and TRBJ2-1; D is perhaps TRBD1 (5 bases). The germline V gene encodes CDR1 MNHEY and CDR2 SVGAGI. The CDR3 length is 13 residues. V was pared by 7 bases and J by 10 bases, with 17 bases between. CDR3 DNA sequence: TGTGCCAGCACCCCAGGGAACTCCGGCGAGCAGTTCTTC. This sequence encodes CASTPGNSGEQFF.

This clonotype was seen many times. The V call is TRBV29-1, the J call TRBJ2-5; a possible D gene is TRBD1 (5 bases). The germline V and J ends were trimmed by 3 bases and 0 bases, with 17 bases remaining between them. The CDR3 sequence is 16 residues long. Germline V lookup: CDR1 SQVTM, CDR2 ANQGSEA. The CDR3 reads CSVDPLPDRYQETQYF. For the CDR3, the DNA is TGCAGCGTTGACCCCCTCCCCGACAGATACCAAGAGACCCAGTACTTC.

The chain has TRBV7-3 and TRBJ2-1; 7 positions agree with TRBD1. The CDR3 contains 13 residues. Trimming at V came to 5 bases and at J to 7 bases, leaving 5 bases not matched to a gene. Germline V gene lookup returns CDR1 SGHTA and CDR2 FQGTGA. CDR3 protein: CASSPTGQNEQFF. DNA for the CDR3: TGTGCCAGCAGCCCAACGGGACAGAATGAGCAGTTCTTC.

The chain joins TRBV20-1 to TRBJ1-1; 8 positions match TRBD1. Germline V gene data show CDR1 as DFQATT and CDR2 as SNEGSKA (reference sequence). The V segment lost 2 bases and the J segment 0 bases; nucleotides outside the gene matches: 5. The CDR3 is 15 amino acids. The CDR3 nucleotides are TGCAGTGCTAGATCAGACAGGGGCATGAACACTGAAGCTTTCTTT. Translated: CSARSDRGMNTEAFF.

The chain combines TRBV24-1 with TRBJ2-2; D not resolved. The germline V and J ends were trimmed by 9 bases and 6 bases, with 13 bases remaining between them. The CDR3 extends over 13 amino acids. Germline values: CDR1 KGHDR, CDR2 SFDVKD. The CDR3 here is CATPKGQAGELFF. In DNA, the CDR3 is TGTGCCACCCCGAAAGGCCAGGCCGGGGAGCTGTTTTTT.

This clonotype occurred a few times. This rearrangement joins TRBV3-1 to TRBJ1-1; D is perhaps TRBD1 (6 bases). Trimming left V 4 bases short and J 1 base short, with 13 bases between. The CDR3 is 15 amino acids. The germline V gene encodes CDR1 LGHDT and CDR2 YNNKEL (reference sequence). This CDR3 is CASSRSGTTNTEAFF. Written as DNA, the CDR3 is TGTGCCAGCAGCCGGTCCGGGACAACGAACACTGAAGCTTTCTTT.

This clonotype came up many times. This chain connects TRBV18 to TRBJ2-3, with D hard to call. This CDR3 spans 14 amino acids. Germline V gene sequence: CDR1 KGHSH, CDR2 LQKENI. V gave up 2 bases and J gave up 5 bases, with 11 bases separating them. CDR3: CASSPSPPGDTQYF. CDR3 in DNA: TGTGCCAGCTCACCATCCCCGCCCGGAGATACGCAGTATTTT.

This clonotype appeared a single time. This chain connects TRBV6-5 to TRBJ2-7, with 7 bases matching TRBD1. CDR3 length: 15 amino acids. Trimming took 0 bases from V and 3 from J; bases not matched to a gene: 5. The V gene's germline CDR1 is MNHEY and CDR2 SVGAGI. The CDR3 is CASSYSGGAGYEQYF. The CDR3 coding sequence is TGTGCCAGCAGTTACTCAGGGGGCGCGGGCTACGAGCAGTACTTC.

This clonotype was found a few times. V usage is TRBV12-3 or TRBV12-4 and J usage is TRBJ1-5; D uncertain. CDR3 size: 13 residues. Trimming took off 6 bases at V and 3 bases at J, with 9 bases between the two ends. The CDR3 spells CASSPGINQPQHF. Written as DNA, the CDR3 is TGTGCCAGCAGCCCTGGAATCAATCAGCCCCAGCATTTT.

This clonotype occurred a few times. This chain uses TRBV5-4 with TRBJ2-4; 8 bases map to TRBD1. Unmatched junction bases numbered 4, after V lost 2 bases and J lost 6 bases. This CDR3 spans 14 amino acids. Germline V gives CDR1 SGHNT, CDR2 YYREEE (reference sequence). CDR3 nucleotides: TGTGCCAGCAGCTTAGCAGGGGGCCCAAACATTCAGTACTTC. Translating gives CASSLAGGPNIQYF.

This clonotype was picked up many times. The chain employs TRBV20-1 and TRBJ2-5; weak D call: TRBD2 (5 bases). Germline values: CDR1 DFQATT, CDR2 SNEGSKA (reference sequence). Trimming removed 7 bases from V and 9 bases from J, with 21 bases in between. The CDR3 sequence is 13 residues long. The CDR3 spells CSVAPAVDSAQYF. The CDR3 nucleotides are TGCAGTGTCGCGCCAGCGGTGGATTCGGCCCAGTACTTC.

This clonotype has ten or more counts. The genes are TRBV21-1 and TRBJ2-7. TRBV21-1 corresponds to a pseudogene. The CDR3 has 14 amino acids. CDR3 in amino acids: CASSKAPQSYEQYF. DNA for the CDR3: TGTGCCAGCAGCAAAGCGCCACAGTCCTACGAGCAGTACTTC.

This clonotype has at least ten counts. CDR3 nucleotides: TGCGCCAGCAGCTTGGATGGGACAGCTTATTATGGCTACACCTTC. Amino acid sequence: CASSLDGTAYYGYTF. The chain combines TRBV5-1 with TRBJ1-2; 7 positions agree with TRBD1. Per the germline V gene, CDR1 is SGHRS and CDR2 is YFSETQ. Losses at the gene ends were 0 bases for V and 5 bases for J; bases not matched to a gene: 7. The CDR3 extends over 15 amino acids.

This chain links TRBV18 with TRBJ2-1; D is possibly TRBD1 (6 bases). Trimming took 5 bases from V and 7 from J, leaving 12 bases between them. There are 13 residues in the CDR3. In germline, CDR1 is KGHSH, CDR2 LQKENI. CDR3 sequence reads: CASSSKGGNEQFF. For the CDR3, the DNA is TGTGCCAGCTCATCAAAAGGGGGAAATGAGCAGTTCTTC.

In this sample, this clonotype turned up a few times. CDR3 residues: CASSLGGQALQGEQYF. The CDR3, as DNA: TGTGCCAGCAGCTTAGGGGGGCAGGCCCTTCAGGGCGAGCAGTACTTC. V usage is TRBV7-2 and J usage is TRBJ2-7, with D perhaps matching TRBD1 (6 bases). This CDR3 contains 16 residues. Germline V gives CDR1 SGHTA, CDR2 FQGNSA. Trimming shortened V by 1 base and J by 6 bases, and 19 bases separated the two germline ends.

This clonotype came up a few times. The chain recombines TRBV5-6 with TRBJ2-7; TRBD1 matches 10 bases. The germline V gene has CDR1 SGHDT and CDR2 YYEEEE. Germline trimming cut 4 bases from V and 4 bases from J; bases unmatched to any gene: 14. CDR3 length equals 17 residues. CDR3 protein: CASSAGTGAALWYEQYF. In DNA, the CDR3 is TGTGCCAGCAGCGCCGGGACAGGGGCCGCCTTGTGGTACGAGCAGTACTTC.

This clonotype occurred a few times. This chain links TRBV11-2 with TRBJ2-5; D remains unclear. Germline CDR1 reads SGHAT; CDR2 reads FQNNGV. The CDR3 spans 14 residues. Between the trimmed V and J ends, which lost 5 bases and 7 bases, there was a span of 17 bases. CDR3 protein: CASSRILGIGTQYF. Written as DNA, the CDR3 is TGTGCCAGCAGCCGGATCCTAGGTATCGGGACCCAGTACTTC.

This clonotype was detected ten times or more. The V and J genes are TRBV24-1 and TRBJ2-1; 7 bases align to TRBD1. The trim removed 3 bases at V and 7 bases at J, leaving 8 bases unmatched. CDR3 length: 15 amino acids. Germline V CDR1 and CDR2: KGHDR, SFDVKD. The CDR3 loop is CATSDRKGARNEQFF. CDR3 sequence (DNA): TGTGCCACCAGTGATCGGAAGGGGGCAAGAAATGAGCAGTTCTTC.